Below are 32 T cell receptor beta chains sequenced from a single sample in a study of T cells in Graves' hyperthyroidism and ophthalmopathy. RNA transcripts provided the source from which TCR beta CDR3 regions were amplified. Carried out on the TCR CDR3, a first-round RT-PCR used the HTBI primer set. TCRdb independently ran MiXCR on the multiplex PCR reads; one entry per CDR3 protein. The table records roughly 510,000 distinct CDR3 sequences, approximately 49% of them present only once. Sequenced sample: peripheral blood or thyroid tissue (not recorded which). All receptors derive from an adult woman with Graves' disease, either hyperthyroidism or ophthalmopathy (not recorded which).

CDR3 loop: CSVSRGQVPPDTQYF. CDR3 sequence (DNA): TGCAGCGTGTCACGCGGACAGGTTCCACCAGATACGCAGTATTTT. V and J are TRBV29-1 and TRBJ2-3, with TRBD1 matching over 7 bases. Germline lookup yields CDR1 SQVTM and CDR2 ANQGSEA. Losses at the gene ends were 6 bases for V and 4 bases for J; bases not matched to a gene: 13. The CDR3 is 15 residues long.

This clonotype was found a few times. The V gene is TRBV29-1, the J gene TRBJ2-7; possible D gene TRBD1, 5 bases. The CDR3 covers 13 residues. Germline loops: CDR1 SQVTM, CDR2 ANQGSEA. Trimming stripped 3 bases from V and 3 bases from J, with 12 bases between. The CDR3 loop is CSVEEQANYEQYF. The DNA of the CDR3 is TGCAGCGTTGAGGAACAGGCCAACTACGAGCAGTACTTC.

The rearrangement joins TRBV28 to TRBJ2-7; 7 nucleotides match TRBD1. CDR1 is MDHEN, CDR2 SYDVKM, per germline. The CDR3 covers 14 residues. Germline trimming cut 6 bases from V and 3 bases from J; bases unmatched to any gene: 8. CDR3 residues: CASSRTGGFYEQYF. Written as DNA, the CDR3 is TGTGCCAGCAGCCGGACAGGCGGTTTCTACGAGCAGTACTTC.

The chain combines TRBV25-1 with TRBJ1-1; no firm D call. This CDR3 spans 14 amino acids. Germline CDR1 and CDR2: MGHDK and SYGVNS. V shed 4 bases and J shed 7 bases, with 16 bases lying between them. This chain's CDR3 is CASSARGGYREAFF. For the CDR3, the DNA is TGTGCCAGCAGTGCTAGAGGAGGGTATCGTGAAGCTTTCTTT.

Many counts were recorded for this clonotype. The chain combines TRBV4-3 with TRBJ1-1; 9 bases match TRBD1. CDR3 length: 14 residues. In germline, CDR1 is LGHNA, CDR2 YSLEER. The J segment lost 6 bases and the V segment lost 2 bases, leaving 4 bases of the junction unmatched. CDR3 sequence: CASSQPGQGAEAFF. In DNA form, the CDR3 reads TGCGCCAGCAGCCAACCGGGACAGGGCGCTGAAGCTTTCTTT.

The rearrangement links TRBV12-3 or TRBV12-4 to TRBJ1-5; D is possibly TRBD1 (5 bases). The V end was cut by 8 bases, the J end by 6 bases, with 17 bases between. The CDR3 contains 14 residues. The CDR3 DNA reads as TGTGCCAGCCGACCCGCGGGGGGAGGTCAGCCCCAGCATTTT. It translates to CASRPAGGGQPQHF.

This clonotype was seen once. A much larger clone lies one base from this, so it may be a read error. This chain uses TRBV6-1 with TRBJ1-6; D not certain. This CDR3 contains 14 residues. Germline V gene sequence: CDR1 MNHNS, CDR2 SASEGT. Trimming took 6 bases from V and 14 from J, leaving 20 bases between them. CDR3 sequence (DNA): TGTGCCAGCAGCCAGGACCGCCTAGAAGGGTCCCTCCACTTT. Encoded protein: CASSQDRLEGSLHF.

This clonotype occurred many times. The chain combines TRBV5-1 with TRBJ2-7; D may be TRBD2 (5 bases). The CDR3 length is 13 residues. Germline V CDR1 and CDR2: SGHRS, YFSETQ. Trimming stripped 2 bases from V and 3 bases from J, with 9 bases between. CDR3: CASSFDYLYEQYF. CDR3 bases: TGCGCCAGCAGCTTTGACTACCTCTACGAGCAGTACTTC. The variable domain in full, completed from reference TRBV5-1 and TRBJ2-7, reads KAGVTQTPRYLIKTRGQQVTLSCSPISGHRSVSWYQQTPGQGLQFLFEYFSETQRNKGNFPGRFSGRQFSNSRSEMNVSTLELGDSALYLCASSFDYLYEQYFGPGTRLTVT.

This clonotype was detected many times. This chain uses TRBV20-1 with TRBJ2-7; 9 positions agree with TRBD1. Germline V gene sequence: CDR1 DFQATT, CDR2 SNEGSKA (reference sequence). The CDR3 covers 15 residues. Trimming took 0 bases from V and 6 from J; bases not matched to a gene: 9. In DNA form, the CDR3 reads TGCAGTGCTAGAGATCCTACAGGGGGCATCGGCGAGCAGTACTTC. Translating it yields CSARDPTGGIGEQYF.

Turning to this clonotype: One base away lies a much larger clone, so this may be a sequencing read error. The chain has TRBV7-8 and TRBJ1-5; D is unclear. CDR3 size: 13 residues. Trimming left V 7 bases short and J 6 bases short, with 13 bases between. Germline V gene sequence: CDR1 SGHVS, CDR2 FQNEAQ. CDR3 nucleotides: TGTGCCAGCACCCAAGATTTTGGTCAGCCCCAGCATTTT. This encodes CASTQDFGQPQHF.

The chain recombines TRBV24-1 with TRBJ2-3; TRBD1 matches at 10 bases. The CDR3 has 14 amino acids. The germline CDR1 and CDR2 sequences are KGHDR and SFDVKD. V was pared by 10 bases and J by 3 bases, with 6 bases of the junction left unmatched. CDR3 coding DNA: TGTGCCACTAGCGGGACAGGGGAGACAGATACGCAGTATTTT. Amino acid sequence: CATSGTGETDTQYF.

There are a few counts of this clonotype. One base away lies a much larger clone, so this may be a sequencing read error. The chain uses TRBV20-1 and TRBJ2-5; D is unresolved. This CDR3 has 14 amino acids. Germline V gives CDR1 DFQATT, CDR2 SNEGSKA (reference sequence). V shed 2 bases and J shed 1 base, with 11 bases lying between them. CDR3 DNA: TGCAGTGCTAGAATGTTGGTAGCCCAAGAGACCCAGTACTTC. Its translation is CSARMLVAQETQYF.

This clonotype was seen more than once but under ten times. The CDR3 bases are TGTGCCAGCAGTTCCGGGACTAGCGGGAGGTGGGTCCAAGGGGAGACCCAGTACTTC. This encodes CASSSGTSGRWVQGETQYF. The chain couples TRBV7-3 to TRBJ2-5; 15 bases align to TRBD2. The CDR3 has 19 amino acids. J lost 5 bases, V lost 6 bases, and 16 bases had no gene match. Germline lookup yields CDR1 SGHTA and CDR2 FQGTGA.

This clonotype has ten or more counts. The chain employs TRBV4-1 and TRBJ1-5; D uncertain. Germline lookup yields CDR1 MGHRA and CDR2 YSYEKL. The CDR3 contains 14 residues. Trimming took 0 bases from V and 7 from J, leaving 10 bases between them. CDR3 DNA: TGCGCCAGCAGCCAAGATTCAGTGCAACAGCCCCAGCATTTT. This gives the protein CASSQDSVQQPQHF.

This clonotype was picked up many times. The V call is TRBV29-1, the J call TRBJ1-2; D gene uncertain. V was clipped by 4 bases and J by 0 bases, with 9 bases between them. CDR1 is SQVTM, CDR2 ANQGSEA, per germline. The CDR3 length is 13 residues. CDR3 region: CSVVLASNYGYTF. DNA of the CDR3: TGCAGCGTTGTCCTGGCCTCTAACTATGGCTACACCTTC.

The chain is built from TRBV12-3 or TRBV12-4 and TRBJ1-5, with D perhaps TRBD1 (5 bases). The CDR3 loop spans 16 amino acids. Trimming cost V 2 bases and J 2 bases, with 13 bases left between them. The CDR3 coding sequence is TGTGCCAGCAGTTTACGCAGGGAAGGTGGCAATCAGCCCCAGCATTTT. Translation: CASSLRREGGNQPQHF.

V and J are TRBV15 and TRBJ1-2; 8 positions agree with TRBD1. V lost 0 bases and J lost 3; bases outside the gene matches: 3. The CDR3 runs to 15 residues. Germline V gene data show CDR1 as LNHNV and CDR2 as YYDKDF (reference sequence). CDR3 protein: CATSRERTGYYGYTF. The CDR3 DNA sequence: TGTGCCACCAGCAGAGAAAGGACAGGGTACTATGGCTACACCTTC.

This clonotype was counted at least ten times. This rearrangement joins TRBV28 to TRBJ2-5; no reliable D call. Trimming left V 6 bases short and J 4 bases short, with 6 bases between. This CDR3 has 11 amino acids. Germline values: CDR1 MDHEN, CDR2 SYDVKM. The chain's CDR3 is CASSGIETQYF. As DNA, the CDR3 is TGTGCCAGCAGCGGTATAGAGACCCAGTACTTC. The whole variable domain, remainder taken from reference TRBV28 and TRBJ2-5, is DVKVTQSSRYLVKRTGEKVFLECVQDMDHENMFWYRQDPGLGLRLIYFSYDVKMKEKGDIPEGYSVSREKKERFSLILESASTNQTSMYLCASSGIETQYFGPGTRLLVL.

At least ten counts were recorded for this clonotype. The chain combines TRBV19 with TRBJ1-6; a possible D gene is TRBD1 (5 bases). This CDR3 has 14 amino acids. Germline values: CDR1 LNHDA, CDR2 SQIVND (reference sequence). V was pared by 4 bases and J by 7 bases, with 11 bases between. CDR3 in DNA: TGTGCCAGTAGTACCCGGGGGGAGAATTCACCCCTCCACTTT. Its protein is CASSTRGENSPLHF.

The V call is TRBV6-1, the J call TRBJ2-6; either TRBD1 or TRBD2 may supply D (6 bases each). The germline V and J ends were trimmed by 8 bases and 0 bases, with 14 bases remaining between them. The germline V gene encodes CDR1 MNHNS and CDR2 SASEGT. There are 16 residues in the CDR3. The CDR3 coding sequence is TGTGCCAGCGGCAGGGGAGGAACCTCTGGGGCCAACGTCCTGACTTTC. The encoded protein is CASGRGGTSGANVLTF.

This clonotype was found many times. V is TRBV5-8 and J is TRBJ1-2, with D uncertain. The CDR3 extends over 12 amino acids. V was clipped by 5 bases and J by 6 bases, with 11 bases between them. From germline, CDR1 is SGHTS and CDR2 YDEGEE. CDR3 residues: CASSYPRHGYTF. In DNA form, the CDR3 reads TGTGCCAGCAGTTATCCCCGGCATGGCTACACCTTC.

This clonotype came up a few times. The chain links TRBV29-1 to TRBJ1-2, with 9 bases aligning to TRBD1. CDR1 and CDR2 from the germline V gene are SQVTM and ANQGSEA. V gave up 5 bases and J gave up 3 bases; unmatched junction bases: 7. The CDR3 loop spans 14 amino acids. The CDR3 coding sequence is TGCAGCGTTTTTACGCGGGACAGGGACTATGGCTACACCTTC. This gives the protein CSVFTRDRDYGYTF.

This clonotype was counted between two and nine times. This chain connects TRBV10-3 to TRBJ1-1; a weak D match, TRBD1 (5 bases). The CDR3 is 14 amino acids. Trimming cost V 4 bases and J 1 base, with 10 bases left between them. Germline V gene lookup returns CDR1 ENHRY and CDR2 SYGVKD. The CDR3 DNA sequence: TGTGCCATCAGTGCGGACATTGGGAACACTGAAGCTTTCTTT. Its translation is CAISADIGNTEAFF.

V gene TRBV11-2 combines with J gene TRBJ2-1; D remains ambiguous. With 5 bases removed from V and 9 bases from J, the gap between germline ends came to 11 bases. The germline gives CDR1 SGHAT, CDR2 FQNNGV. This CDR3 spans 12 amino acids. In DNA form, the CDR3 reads TGTGCCAGCAGCCCATATCTGGGTGAGCAGTTCTTC. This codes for CASSPYLGEQFF.

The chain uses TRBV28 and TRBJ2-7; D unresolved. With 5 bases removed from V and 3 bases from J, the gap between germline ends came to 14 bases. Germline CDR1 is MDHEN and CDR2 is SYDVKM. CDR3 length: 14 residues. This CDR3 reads CASSPIGDRYEQYF. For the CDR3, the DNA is TGTGCCAGCAGTCCGATTGGCGACCGCTACGAGCAGTACTTC.

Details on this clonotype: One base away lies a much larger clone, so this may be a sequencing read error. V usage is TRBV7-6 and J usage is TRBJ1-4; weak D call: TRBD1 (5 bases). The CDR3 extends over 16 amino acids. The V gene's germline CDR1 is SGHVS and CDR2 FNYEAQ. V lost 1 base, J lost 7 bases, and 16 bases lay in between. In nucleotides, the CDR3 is TGTGCCAGCAGCTTAGGACGGGGCGCTAGGAGTGAAAAACTGTTTTTT. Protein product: CASSLGRGARSEKLFF.

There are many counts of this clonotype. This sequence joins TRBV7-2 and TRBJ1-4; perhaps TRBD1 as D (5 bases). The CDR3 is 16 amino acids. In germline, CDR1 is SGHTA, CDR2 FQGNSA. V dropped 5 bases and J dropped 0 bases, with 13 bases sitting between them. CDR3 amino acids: CASSLGPPSTNEKLFF. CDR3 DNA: TGTGCCAGCAGCCTGGGGCCACCGTCAACTAATGAAAAACTGTTTTTT.

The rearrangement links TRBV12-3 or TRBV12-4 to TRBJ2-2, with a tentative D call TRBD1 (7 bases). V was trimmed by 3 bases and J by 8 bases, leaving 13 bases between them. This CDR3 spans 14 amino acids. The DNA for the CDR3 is TGTGCCAGCAGTTTCGGCAGGGGGAGGGGGGAGCTGTTTTTT. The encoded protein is CASSFGRGRGELFF.

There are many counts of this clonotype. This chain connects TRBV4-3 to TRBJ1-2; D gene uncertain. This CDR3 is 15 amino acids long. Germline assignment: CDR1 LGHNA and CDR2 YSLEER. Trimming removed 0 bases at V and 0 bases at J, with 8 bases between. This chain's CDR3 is CASSQEESTNYGYTF. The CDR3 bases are TGCGCCAGCAGCCAAGAAGAGTCTACTAACTATGGCTACACCTTC.

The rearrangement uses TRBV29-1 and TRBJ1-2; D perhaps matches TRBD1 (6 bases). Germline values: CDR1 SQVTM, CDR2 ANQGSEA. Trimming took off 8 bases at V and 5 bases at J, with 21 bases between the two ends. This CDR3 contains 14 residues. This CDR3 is CSLAPLTGKYGYTF. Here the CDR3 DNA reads TGCAGCTTGGCCCCCCTAACAGGGAAATATGGCTACACCTTC.

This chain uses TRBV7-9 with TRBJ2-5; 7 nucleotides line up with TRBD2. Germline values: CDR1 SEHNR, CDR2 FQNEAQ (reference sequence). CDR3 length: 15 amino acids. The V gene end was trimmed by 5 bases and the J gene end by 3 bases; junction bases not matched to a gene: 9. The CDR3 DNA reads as TGTGCCAGCAGCGGGAGGGGACTGGAAAAAGAGACCCAGTACTTC. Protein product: CASSGRGLEKETQYF. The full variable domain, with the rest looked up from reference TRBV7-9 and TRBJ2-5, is DTGVSQNPRHKITKRGQNVTFRCDPISEHNRLYWYRQTLGQGPEFLTYFQNEAQLEKSRLLSDRFSAERPKGSFSTLEIQRTEQGDSAMYLCASSGRGLEKETQYFGPGTRLLVL.

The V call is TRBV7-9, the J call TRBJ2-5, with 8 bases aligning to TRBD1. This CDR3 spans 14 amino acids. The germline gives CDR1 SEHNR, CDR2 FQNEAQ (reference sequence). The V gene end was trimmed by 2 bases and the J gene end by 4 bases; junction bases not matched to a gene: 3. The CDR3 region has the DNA TGTGCCAGCAGCTTACGGCAGGGGGCAGAGACCCAGTACTTC. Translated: CASSLRQGAETQYF.